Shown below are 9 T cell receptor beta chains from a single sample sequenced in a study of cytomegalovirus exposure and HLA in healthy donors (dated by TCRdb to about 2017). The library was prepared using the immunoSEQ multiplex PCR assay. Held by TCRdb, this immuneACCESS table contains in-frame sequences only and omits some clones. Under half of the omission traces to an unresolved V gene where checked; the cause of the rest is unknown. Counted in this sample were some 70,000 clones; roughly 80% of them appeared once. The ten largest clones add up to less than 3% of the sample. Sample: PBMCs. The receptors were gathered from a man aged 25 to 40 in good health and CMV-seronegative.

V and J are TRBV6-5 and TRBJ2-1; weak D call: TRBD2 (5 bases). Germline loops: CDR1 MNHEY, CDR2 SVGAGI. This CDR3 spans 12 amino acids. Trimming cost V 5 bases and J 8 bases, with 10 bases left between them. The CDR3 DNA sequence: TGTGCCAGCAGTGACCCCGGGGATGAGCAGTTCTTC. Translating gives CASSDPGDEQFF.

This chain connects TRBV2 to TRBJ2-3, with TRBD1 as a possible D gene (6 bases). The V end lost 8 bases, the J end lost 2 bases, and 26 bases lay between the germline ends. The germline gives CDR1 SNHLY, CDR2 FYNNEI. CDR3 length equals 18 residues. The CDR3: CASLQHRAWEGATDTQYF. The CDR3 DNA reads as TGTGCCAGCCTCCAGCACAGGGCCTGGGAAGGAGCCACAGATACGCAGTATTTT.

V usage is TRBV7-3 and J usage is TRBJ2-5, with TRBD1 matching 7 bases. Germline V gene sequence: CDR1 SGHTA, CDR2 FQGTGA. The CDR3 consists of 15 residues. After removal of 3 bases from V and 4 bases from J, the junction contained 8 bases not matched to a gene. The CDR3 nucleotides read TGTGCCAGCAGCTTGAAGACAGGGATGGGAGAGACCCAGTACTTC. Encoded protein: CASSLKTGMGETQYF. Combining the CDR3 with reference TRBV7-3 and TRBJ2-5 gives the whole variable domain GAGVSQTPSNKVTEKGKYVELRCDPISGHTALYWYRQSLGQGPEFLIYFQGTGAADDSGLPNDRFFAVRPEGSVSTLKIQRTERGDSAVYLCASSLKTGMGETQYFGPGTRLLVL.

CDR3 protein: CASSLTEFGTEAFF. The DNA of the CDR3 is TGCGCCAGCAGCTTGACAGAGTTTGGGACTGAAGCTTTCTTT. The chain couples TRBV5-1 to TRBJ1-1; no clear D gene. Germline V gives CDR1 SGHRS, CDR2 YFSETQ. V lost 1 base to trimming and J lost 5 bases, with 12 bases between them. The CDR3 runs to 14 residues.

The DNA for the CDR3 is TGTGCCAGCAGCCCTGCTTCCGAAAAGGACTTACCATACGAGCAGTACGTC. It specifies CASSPASEKDLPYEQYV. The chain carries TRBV7-8 and TRBJ2-7, with a possible D match to TRBD2 (5 bases). Germline V CDR1 and CDR2: SGHVS, FQNEAQ. Trimming removed 5 bases from V and 4 bases from J, with 24 bases in between. This CDR3 contains 17 residues.

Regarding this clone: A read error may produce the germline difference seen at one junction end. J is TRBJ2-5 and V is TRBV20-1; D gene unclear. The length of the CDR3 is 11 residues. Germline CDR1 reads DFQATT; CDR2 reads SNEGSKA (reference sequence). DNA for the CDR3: TGCAGTGCTAGCCCTCAAGAGGCCCAGTACTTC. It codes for CSASPQEAQYF.

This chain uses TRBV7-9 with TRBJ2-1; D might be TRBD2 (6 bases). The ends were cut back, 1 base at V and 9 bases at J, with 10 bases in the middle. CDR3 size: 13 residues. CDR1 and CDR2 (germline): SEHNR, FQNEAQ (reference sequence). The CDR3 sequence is CASSLEAAGEQFF. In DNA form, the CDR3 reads TGTGCCAGCAGCTTAGAGGCAGCGGGTGAGCAGTTCTTC.

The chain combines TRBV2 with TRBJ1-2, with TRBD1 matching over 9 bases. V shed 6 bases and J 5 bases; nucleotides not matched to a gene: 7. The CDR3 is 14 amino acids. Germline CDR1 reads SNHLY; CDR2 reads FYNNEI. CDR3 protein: CASSAQGALYGYTF. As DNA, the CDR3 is TGTGCCAGCAGCGCACAGGGGGCATTGTATGGCTACACCTTC.

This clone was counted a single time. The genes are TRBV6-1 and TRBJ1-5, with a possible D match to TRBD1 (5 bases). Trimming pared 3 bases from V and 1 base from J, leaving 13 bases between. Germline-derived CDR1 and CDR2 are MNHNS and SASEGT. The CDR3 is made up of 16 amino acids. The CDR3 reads CASSEQGPLSNQPQHF. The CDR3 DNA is TGTGCCAGCAGTGAGCAGGGCCCCTTGAGCAATCAGCCCCAGCATTTT.